The T cell receptor (beta chain) described here comes from a study of Graves' ophthalmopathy and Graves' hyperthyroidism. RNA transcripts provided the template for amplifying TCR beta CDR3 regions. RT-PCR was first run with HTBI primers, then multiplex PCR in a second round. TCRdb reanalysed the multiplex PCR reads using MiXCR and keeps one entry per CDR3 protein. Here the sample spans some 750,000 distinct CDR3 sequences, roughly two fifths being singletons. Trimming removed 5 bases at V and 3 bases at J, with 11 bases between. Germline CDR1 and CDR2: LNHDA and SQIVND (reference sequence). This CDR3 is 13 amino acids long. Points from the study as a whole: Clonotypes were expanded in thyroid at above 0.001 frequency, and most also appeared in blood.

Ten or more counts support this clonotype. No antigen is known for it. Ineligible for inclusion were patients with other autoimmune diseases, uncontrolled infections, pregnancy or lactation. The clonotype originates from an adult man with Graves' ophthalmopathy. This sequence joins TRBV19 and TRBJ2-7; D might be TRBD1 (6 bases). The sample was peripheral blood. CDR3 protein: CASSLGAYYEQYF. Here the CDR3 DNA reads TGTGCCAGTAGTCTGGGGGCGTACTACGAGCAGTACTTC. Combining the CDR3 with reference TRBV19 and TRBJ2-7 gives the whole variable domain DGGITQSPKYLFRKEGQNVTLSCEQNLNHDAMYWYRQDPGQGLRLIYYSQIVNDFQKGDIAEGYSVSREKKESFPLTVTSAQKNPTAFYLCASSLGAYYEQYFGPGTRLTVT.